This T cell receptor beta chain was retrieved from a study of preoperative IRX-2 immunotherapy in early breast cancer. This clone appeared once. Germline V lookup: CDR1 LNHDA, CDR2 SQIVND (reference sequence). CDR3 size: 13 residues. V lost 4 bases to trimming and J lost 1 base, with 8 bases between them. Data came from immunoSEQ multiplex PCR; TCRdb stores just in-frame clones and leaves some out. The sample has approximately 100,000 clones, 70% to 90% seen once. This sample's treatment: preoperative locoregional IRX-2 cytokine immunotherapy. Samples came from a phase Ib trial of preoperative locoregional IRX-2 cytokine immunotherapy.

The sample in question was tumor tissue, obtained after IRX-2 immunotherapy. This TCR was recovered from a human donor with breast cancer. The chain is built from TRBV19 and TRBJ2-7, with D unclear. This CDR3 reads CASSRVGSYEQYF. The CDR3 bases are TGTGCCAGTAGTAGGGTCGGTTCCTACGAGCAGTACTTC. Based on the CDR3 plus reference TRBV19 and TRBJ2-7, the full variable domain is DGGITQSPKYLFRKEGQNVTLSCEQNLNHDAMYWYRQDPGQGLRLIYYSQIVNDFQKGDIAEGYSVSREKKESFPLTVTSAQKNPTAFYLCASSRVGSYEQYFGPGTRLTVT.